This TCR beta chain derives from a study of blood T cell repertoires in COVID-19. Looking at the study overall: PBMCs, B-cell-depleted T cells, or T cells provided the cDNA or gDNA that made up the material.

Germline lookup yields CDR1 SEHNR and CDR2 FQNEAQ (reference sequence). The trim removed 8 bases at V and 6 bases at J, leaving 10 bases unmatched. CDR3 length: 14 amino acids. Participants came from roughly 24 US areas, aged about 18 to 95 years. How the authors handled the data: How many nucleated cells were present was estimated from reference gene primer amplification. Repertoires were generated with immunoSEQ multiplex PCR, while TCRdb's copy carries only in-frame clones and drops some. That table furnishes V, J and clone size, whereas the DNA furnished D and trimming. The table records roughly 170,000 clones, 81% of them present only once.

The sequence was obtained from a middle-aged woman with acute COVID-19. The sequenced sample was PBMCs or T cells enriched from blood (not recorded which). The genes are TRBV7-9 and TRBJ1-5, with 7 bases identical to TRBD1. Written as DNA, the CDR3 is TGTGCCAGCGCAAGACAGGGAGCGGGTCAGCCCCAGCATTTT. Protein: CASARQGAGQPQHF.